This record looks at one T cell receptor beta chain sequence and its context. Germline trimming cut 3 bases from V and 7 bases from J; bases unmatched to any gene: 4. CDR3 size: 15 residues. The germline CDR1 and CDR2 sequences are MNHEY and SMNVEV (reference sequence). The sample is drawn from a study of blood T cell repertoires in COVID-19. Study background: The origin of the acute and convalescent COVID-19 samples was the United States, Italy and Spain. From T cells, B-cell-depleted T cells, or PBMCs came the material, which was cDNA or gDNA.

Study processing details: The assay estimated nucleated cells by amplifying reference gene primers. TCRdb keeps only in-frame clones here, not all; method: immunoSEQ multiplex PCR. That table is the source of V, J and clone size, and D and trimming were worked out from the DNA. This table holds 45,000 to 55,000 clones, around 84% found once. This chain connects TRBV27 to TRBJ2-5, with 14 nucleotides matching TRBD2. Sequenced input: peripheral blood. The receptor comes from a man aged 50 to 59 with acute or convalescent COVID-19. The CDR3 protein is CASSLGLAGVGTQYF. The CDR3 nucleotides are TGTGCCAGCAGTTTGGGACTAGCGGGAGTCGGGACCCAGTACTTC.